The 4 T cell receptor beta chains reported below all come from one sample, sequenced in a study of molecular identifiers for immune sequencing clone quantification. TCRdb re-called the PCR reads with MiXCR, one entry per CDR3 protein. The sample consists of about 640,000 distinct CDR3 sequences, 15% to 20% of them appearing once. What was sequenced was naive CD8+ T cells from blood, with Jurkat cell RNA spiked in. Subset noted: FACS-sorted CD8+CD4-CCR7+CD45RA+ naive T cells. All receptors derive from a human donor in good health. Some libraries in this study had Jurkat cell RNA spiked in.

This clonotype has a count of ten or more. The CDR3 sequence: CASSSGRGERVGTDTQYF. The CDR3 DNA reads TGTGCCAGCAGCTCTGGGAGGGGCGAACGGGTTGGTACAGATACGCAGTATTTT. The gene calls are TRBV7-6 and TRBJ2-3, with 7 bases lining up with TRBD2. Germline trimming cut 4 bases from V and 3 bases from J; bases unmatched to any gene: 16. The germline gives CDR1 SGHVS, CDR2 FNYEAQ. The CDR3 contains 18 residues.

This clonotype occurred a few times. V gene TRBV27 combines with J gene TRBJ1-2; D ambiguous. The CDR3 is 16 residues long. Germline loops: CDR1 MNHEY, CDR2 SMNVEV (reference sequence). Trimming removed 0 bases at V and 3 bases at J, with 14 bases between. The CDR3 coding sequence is TGTGCCAGCAGTTTATCCCGAGTGGCAGGAGACTATGGCTACACCTTC. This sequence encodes CASSLSRVAGDYGYTF.

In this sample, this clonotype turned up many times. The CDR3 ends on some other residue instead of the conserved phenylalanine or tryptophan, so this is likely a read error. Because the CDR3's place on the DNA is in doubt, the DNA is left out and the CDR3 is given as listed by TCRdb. CDR3 loop: CASNGLSV. The chain joins TRBV6-7 to TRBJ2-4; the table's D call TRBD2 went unverified against the DNA. TRBV6-7 is an ORF; its function is uncertain. The CDR3 is 8 amino acids in total, end residues counted.

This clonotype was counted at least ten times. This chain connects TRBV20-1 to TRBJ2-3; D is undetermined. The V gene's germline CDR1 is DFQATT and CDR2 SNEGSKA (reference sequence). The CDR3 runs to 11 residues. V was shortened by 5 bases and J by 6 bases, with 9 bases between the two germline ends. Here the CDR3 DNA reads TGCAGTGCTTCCCTAGGGGATACGCAGTATTTT. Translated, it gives CSASLGDTQYF.